Below, one TCR beta chain is given with its context. The V end was cut by 2 bases, the J end by 6 bases, with 15 bases between. This CDR3 region has 15 residues. The germline gives CDR1 SGHRS, CDR2 YFSETQ. This specimen comes from a study of healthy donors' naive CD4 and CD8 T cells. Each TCR library used 500 ng of total RNA and a linear amplification protocol. Each CDR3 protein is one row after TCRdb ran MiXCR on the reads. Among approximately 180,000 distinct CDR3 sequences listed, about 74% were seen once. The receptor was derived from a pool of human donors in good health; the sample pools cells from several healthy donors. Sequenced input: naive CD4+ and CD8+ T cells sorted from blood, pooled from several donors. The chain has TRBV5-1 and TRBJ2-4; D perhaps matches TRBD2 (6 bases). The CDR3 DNA reads as TGCGCCAGCAGCTTCTACTCGGCGGGGACAAACATTCAGTACTTC. This encodes CASSFYSAGTNIQYF.